A single sample is the source of the 10 T cell receptor beta chains below, sequenced in a study of control samples from healthy donors and cancer patients. Only in-frame clones appear in the TCRdb table, and some are missing; sequencing was by immunoSEQ multiplex PCR. Of roughly 150,000 clones in the sample, roughly 93% were seen once. Sequencing used blood. The source of these receptors is a man aged 45-65 years in good health.

The CDR3 reads CSASDRFGKNYGYTF. The CDR3 DNA sequence: TGCAGTGCGAGTGACAGGTTCGGAAAAAACTATGGCTACACCTTC. The V and J genes are TRBV20-1 and TRBJ1-2; D possibly corresponds to TRBD1 (6 bases). The germline V and J ends were trimmed by 6 bases and 2 bases, with 19 bases remaining between them. This CDR3 comprises 15 residues. Germline V lookup: CDR1 DFQATT, CDR2 SNEGSKA (reference sequence).

The chain uses TRBV27 and TRBJ2-7, with TRBD1 as a possible D gene (6 bases). Trimming removed 4 bases at V and 4 bases at J, with 11 bases between. The germline CDR1 and CDR2 sequences are MNHEY and SMNVEV (reference sequence). The CDR3 runs to 13 residues. The CDR3 loop is CASSSNREYEQYF. The CDR3 nucleotides read TGTGCCAGCAGTTCGAACAGGGAATACGAGCAGTACTTC.

The chain links TRBV28 to TRBJ2-7; D remains unclear. Trimming cost V 1 base and J 2 bases, with 3 bases left between them. The CDR3 runs 12 residues. Looked up from germline, CDR1 is MDHEN and CDR2 is SYDVKM. The CDR3 loop is CASSLSPYEQYF. Written as DNA, the CDR3 is TGTGCCAGCAGTTTATCCCCCTACGAGCAGTACTTC.

V and J are TRBV5-1 and TRBJ2-7; D is undetermined. The ends were cut back, 1 base at V and 2 bases at J, with 10 bases in the middle. The germline V gene encodes CDR1 SGHRS and CDR2 YFSETQ. The CDR3 has 14 residues. CDR3 nucleotide sequence: TGCGCCAGCAGCTTGACAGCTCCTGCCTACGAGCAGTACTTC. Translating gives CASSLTAPAYEQYF.

This chain's CDR3 is CASSGPDRQAGELFF. As DNA, the CDR3 is TGTGCCAGCAGCGGACCCGACAGGCAGGCCGGGGAGCTGTTTTTT. This sequence joins TRBV9 and TRBJ2-2; D possibly corresponds to TRBD1 (6 bases). Trimming removed 3 bases from V and 6 bases from J, with 15 bases in between. Per the germline V gene, CDR1 is SGDLS and CDR2 is YYNGEE. The length of the CDR3 is 15 residues.

This chain connects TRBV7-6 to TRBJ2-3; D ambiguous. The CDR3 is made up of 15 amino acids. The V gene's germline CDR1 is SGHVS and CDR2 FNYEAQ. The germline V and J ends were trimmed by 3 bases and 0 bases, with 10 bases remaining between them. In nucleotides, the CDR3 is TGTGCCAGCAGCTTGGAGCGCCGTAGCACAGATACGCAGTATTTT. Amino acids: CASSLERRSTDTQYF. The complete variable domain, with remaining parts taken from reference TRBV7-6 and TRBJ2-3, reads GAGVSQSPRYKVTKRGQDVALRCDPISGHVSLYWYRQALGQGPEFLTYFNYEAQQDKSGLPNDRFSAERPEGSISTLTIQRTEQRDSAMYRCASSLERRSTDTQYFGPGTRLTVL.

The chain employs TRBV27 and TRBJ1-6; D gene unclear. The CDR3 has 12 residues. Trimming removed 6 bases at V and 8 bases at J, with 8 bases between. In germline, CDR1 is MNHEY, CDR2 SMNVEV (reference sequence). CDR3 sequence reads: CASSQAHSPLHF. CDR3 coding DNA: TGTGCCAGCAGCCAGGCCCATTCACCCCTCCACTTT.

V is TRBV27 and J is TRBJ2-1; no clear D gene. CDR3 length: 17 amino acids. Trimming took 5 bases from V and 0 from J, leaving 17 bases between them. The germline V gene encodes CDR1 MNHEY and CDR2 SMNVEV (reference sequence). This CDR3 reads CASSPPIGRSSYNEQFF. In DNA form, the CDR3 reads TGTGCCAGCAGTCCCCCCATCGGCAGGTCCTCCTACAATGAGCAGTTCTTC.

About this clone itself: Other DNA variants within this sample encode the same CDR3. V is TRBV6-1 and J is TRBJ2-3; D perhaps matches TRBD1 (6 bases). V was trimmed by 2 bases and J by 0 bases, leaving 9 bases between them. The germline V gene has CDR1 MNHNS and CDR2 SASEGT. This CDR3 is 15 amino acids long. This chain's CDR3 is CASSEQGRSTDTQYF. For the CDR3, the DNA is TGTGCCAGCAGTGAACAGGGGCGAAGCACAGATACGCAGTATTTT.

The chain combines TRBV18 with TRBJ2-2, with TRBD2 as a possible D gene (5 bases). The CDR3 contains 15 residues. Germline CDR1 and CDR2: KGHSH and LQKENI. Trimming left V 4 bases short and J 4 bases short, with 13 bases between. As DNA, the CDR3 is TGTGCCAGCTCACAAGGGCTAGCCAGCACCGGGGAGCTGTTTTTT. Residues: CASSQGLASTGELFF. The whole variable domain, remainder taken from reference TRBV18 and TRBJ2-2, is NAGVMQNPRHLVRRRGQEARLRCSPMKGHSHVYWYRQLPEEGLKFMVYLQKENIIDESGMPKERFSAEFPKEGPSILRIQQVVRGDSAAYFCASSQGLASTGELFFGEGSRLTVL.